This TCR beta chain was recorded in a study of T cells after yellow fever vaccination (dated by TCRdb to between 2018 and 2020). Looking at the study overall: The SMART-Seq v4 Ultra Low Input RNA kit was used to prepare libraries from fractions with low cell numbers. Blood was collected at multiple timepoints before and after primary and secondary immunization, and bulk PBMC replicates and cell subsets were isolated. To follow T-cell clones before and after both primary and booster YFV17D yellow fever vaccination, bulk TCR alpha and beta repertoires underwent longitudinal sequencing. Two healthy male donors, one aged 18 to 29 and one aged 30 to 40 years, were included in the cohort. On the study overall, not on this receptor specifically: Computational filtering was required because FACS-sorted repertoires could contain abundant contaminating clonotypes from the bulk population. Compared with the primary T-cell response, the secondary T-cell response was faster but weaker, reaching its peak on day 5 rather than on day 15. Only two donors were included in the study, so the extent to which the findings can be generalized is limited. A small fraction of clonotypes showed up in both the CD4 and CD8 compartments, probably as a result of convergent recombination. Most clones expanded after primary vaccination were re-detected after the booster (approximately 96% of CD4 and around 88% of CD8), suggesting broad memory maintenance.

The treatment or condition label on this specimen signifies: live attenuated yellow fever vaccine strain. A standard Ficoll-Paque protocol was used to isolate PBMCs from peripheral blood. Dynabeads CD4 and CD8 positive selection kits were used to isolate the CD4 and CD8 T-cell fractions. RNA was extracted with TriZol from bulk PBMCs, CD4 and CD8 fractions, and dextramer-positive and dextramer-negative fractions. The cysteine opens and the phenylalanine closes a CDR3 of 13 amino acids. Of the read, only the CDR3 DNA is kept; its 39 bases are in frame from base 1. The germline V gene (reference sequence) gives CDR1 as SEHNR and CDR2 as FQNEAQ. The germline ends are 11 bases apart after V is trimmed by 1 base and J by 8 bases. TCR cDNA was synthesized by 5'RACE template switching, through which a universal primer site and unique molecular identifiers were introduced. cDNA synthesis was primed from both the TCR alpha and TCR beta constant segments. Libraries were amplified in two PCR steps, with sample barcodes and sequencing adapters added in the second step. Sequencing of the libraries was done on either Illumina HiSeq 2500 (2x100 bp) or NovaSeq (2x150 bp). The published analysis was carried out like this. Demultiplexing of reads and collapsing into UMI consensus sequences were performed with MIGEC, and V(D)J alignment was carried out with MiXCR. Using edgeR on replicate PBMC samples, clonotypes were called vaccine-responding if FDR was below 0.01 and the log2 fold change was above 5 up to day 15. CD4 or CD8 identity was assigned to each bulk clonotype according to whether the clonotype was present at higher abundance in the sequenced CD4 repertoire or the sequenced CD8 repertoire. The raw public reads went through TCRdb reprocessing: fastp at Q25, MiXCR clone calling, in-frame beta chains kept. Each CDR3 protein gets just one entry, which takes the most common genes and DNA from the rows behind it. V and J calls and clone size were set by TCRdb, not the authors. This sample comprises about 57,000 distinct CDR3 sequences, 7.4% of them detected only once. The ten largest clones represent roughly a third of the sample.

Notes on this clonotype: Its antigen specificity is not known. Base qualities were left out, and no much larger clone turns up one base away.

The input for sequencing was CD8+ T cells sorted from PBMCs, taken 15 days after the yellow fever booster vaccination. The receptor was derived from a man aged 25-45 years who received the YFV17D yellow fever vaccine. The sequence links TRBV7-9 to TRBJ1-2; a tentative D call is TRBD1 (5 bases match). The CDR3 is CASSLEGAGGYTF. In nucleotide form, the sequence is TGTGCCAGCAGCTTAGAAGGGGCAGGCGGCTACACCTTC.